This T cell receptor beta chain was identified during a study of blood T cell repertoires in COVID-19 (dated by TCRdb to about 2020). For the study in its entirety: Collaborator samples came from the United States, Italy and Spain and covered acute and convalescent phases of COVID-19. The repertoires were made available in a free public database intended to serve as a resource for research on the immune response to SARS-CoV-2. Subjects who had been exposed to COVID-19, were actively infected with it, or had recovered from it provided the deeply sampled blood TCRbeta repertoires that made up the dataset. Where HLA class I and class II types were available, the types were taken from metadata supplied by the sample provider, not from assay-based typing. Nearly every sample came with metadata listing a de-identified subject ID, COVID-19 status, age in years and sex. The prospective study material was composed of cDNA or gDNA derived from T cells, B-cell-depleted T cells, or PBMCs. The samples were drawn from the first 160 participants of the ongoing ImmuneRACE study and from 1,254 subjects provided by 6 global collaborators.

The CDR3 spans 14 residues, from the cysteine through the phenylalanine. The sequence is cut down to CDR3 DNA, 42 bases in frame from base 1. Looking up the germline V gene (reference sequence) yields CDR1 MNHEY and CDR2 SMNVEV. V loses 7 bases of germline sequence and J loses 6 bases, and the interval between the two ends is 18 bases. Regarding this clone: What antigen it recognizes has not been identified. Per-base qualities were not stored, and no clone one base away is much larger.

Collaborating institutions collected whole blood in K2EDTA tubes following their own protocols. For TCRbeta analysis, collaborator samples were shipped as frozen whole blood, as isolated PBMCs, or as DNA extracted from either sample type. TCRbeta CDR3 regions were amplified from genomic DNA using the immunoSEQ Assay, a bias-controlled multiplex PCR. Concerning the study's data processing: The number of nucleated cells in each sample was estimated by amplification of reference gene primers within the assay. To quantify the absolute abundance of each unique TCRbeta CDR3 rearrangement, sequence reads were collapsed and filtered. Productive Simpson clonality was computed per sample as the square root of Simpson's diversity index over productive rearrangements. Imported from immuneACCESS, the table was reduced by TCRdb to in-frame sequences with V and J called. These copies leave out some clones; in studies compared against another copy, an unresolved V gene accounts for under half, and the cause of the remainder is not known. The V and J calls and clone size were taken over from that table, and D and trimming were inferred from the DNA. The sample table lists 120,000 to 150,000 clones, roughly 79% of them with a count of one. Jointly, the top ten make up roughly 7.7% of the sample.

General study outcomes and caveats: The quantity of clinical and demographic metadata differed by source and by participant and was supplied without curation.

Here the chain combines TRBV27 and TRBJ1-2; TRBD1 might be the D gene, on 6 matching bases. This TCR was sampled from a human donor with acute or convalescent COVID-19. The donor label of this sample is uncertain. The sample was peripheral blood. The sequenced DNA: TGTGCCAGCAACCCCCTAGGACAGACAAATGGCTACACCTTC. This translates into CASNPLGQTNGYTF.